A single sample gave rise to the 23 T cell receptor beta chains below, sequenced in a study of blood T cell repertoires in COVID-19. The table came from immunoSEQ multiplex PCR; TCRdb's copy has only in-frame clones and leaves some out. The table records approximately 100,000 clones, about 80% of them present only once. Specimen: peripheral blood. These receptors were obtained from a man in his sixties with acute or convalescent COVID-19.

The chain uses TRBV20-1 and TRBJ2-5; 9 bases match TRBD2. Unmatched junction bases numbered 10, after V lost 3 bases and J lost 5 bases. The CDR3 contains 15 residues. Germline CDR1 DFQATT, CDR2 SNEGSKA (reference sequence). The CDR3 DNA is TGCAGTGCTAGTAGGGGGCTAGCGGGGAGTGAGACCCAGTACTTC. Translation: CSASRGLAGSETQYF.

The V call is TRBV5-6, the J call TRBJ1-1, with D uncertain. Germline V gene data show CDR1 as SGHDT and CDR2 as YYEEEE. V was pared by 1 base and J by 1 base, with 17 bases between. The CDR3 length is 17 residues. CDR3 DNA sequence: TGTGCCAGCAGCTTGTTGTCCAGAGAGGTATGGAACACTGAAGCTTTCTTT. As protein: CASSLLSREVWNTEAFF.

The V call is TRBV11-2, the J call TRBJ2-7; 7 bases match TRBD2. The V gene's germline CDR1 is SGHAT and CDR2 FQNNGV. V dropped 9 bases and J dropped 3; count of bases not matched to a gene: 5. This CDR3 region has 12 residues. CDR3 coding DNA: TGTGCCAGTTCCTGGGGGGGCTACGAGCAGTACTTC. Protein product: CASSWGGYEQYF.

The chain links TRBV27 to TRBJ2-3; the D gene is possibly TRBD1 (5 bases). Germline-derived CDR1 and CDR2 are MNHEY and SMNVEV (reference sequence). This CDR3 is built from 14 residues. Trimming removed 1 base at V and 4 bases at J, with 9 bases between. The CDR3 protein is CASSLYQGSDTQYF. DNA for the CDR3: TGTGCCAGCAGTTTATACCAGGGATCAGATACGCAGTATTTT.

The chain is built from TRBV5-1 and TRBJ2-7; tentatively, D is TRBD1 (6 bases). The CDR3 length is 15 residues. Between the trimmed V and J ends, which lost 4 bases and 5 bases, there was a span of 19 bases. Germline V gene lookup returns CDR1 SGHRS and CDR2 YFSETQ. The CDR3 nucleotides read TGCGCCAGCAGCCCACGGGGCTTGGACAGCCACGAGCAGTACTTC. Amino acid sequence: CASSPRGLDSHEQYF.

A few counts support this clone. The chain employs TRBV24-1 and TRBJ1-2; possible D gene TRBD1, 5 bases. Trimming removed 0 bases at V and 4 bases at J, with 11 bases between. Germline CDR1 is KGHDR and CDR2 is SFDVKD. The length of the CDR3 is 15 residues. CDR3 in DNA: TGTGCCACCAGTGATTTGGGGCAGGGTGGCTATGGCTACACCTTC. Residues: CATSDLGQGGYGYTF.

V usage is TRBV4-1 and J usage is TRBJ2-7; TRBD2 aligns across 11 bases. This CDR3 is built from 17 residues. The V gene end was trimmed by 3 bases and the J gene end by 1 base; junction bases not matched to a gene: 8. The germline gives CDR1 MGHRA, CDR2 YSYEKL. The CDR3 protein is CASSQQSGTSGSYEQYF. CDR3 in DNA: TGCGCCAGCAGCCAGCAATCCGGGACTAGCGGTTCCTACGAGCAGTACTTC.

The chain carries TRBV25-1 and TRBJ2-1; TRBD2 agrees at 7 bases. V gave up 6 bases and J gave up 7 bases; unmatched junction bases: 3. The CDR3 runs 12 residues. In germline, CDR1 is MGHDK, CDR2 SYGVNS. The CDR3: CASSPGGNEQFF. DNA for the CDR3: TGTGCCAGCAGCCCGGGGGGAAATGAGCAGTTCTTC.

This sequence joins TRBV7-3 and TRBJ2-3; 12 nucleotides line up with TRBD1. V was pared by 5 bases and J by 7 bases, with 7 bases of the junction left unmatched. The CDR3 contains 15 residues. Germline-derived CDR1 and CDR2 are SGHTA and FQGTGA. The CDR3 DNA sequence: TGTGCCAGCAGCGACGGGACAGGGGGCCTACATACGCAGTATTTT. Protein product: CASSDGTGGLHTQYF.

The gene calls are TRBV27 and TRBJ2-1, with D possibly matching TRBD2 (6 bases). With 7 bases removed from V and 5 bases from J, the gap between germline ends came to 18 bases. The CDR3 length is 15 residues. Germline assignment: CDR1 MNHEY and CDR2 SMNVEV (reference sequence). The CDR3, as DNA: TGTGCCAGCATCTCCCGCCCGGGACTGCACAATGAGCAGTTCTTC. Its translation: CASISRPGLHNEQFF.

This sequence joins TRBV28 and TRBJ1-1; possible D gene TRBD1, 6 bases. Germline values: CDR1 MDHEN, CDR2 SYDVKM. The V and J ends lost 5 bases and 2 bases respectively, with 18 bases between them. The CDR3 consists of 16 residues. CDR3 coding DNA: TGTGCCAGCAGTGGAATGGACAGAAGGCGAAACACTGAAGCTTTCTTT. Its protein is CASSGMDRRRNTEAFF.

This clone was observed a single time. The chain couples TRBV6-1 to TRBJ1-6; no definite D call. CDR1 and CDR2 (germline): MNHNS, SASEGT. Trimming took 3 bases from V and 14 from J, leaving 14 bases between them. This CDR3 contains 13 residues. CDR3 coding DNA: TGTGCCAGCAGTGATGCCGGGTTGTCTGCCCTCCACTTT. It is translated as CASSDAGLSALHF.

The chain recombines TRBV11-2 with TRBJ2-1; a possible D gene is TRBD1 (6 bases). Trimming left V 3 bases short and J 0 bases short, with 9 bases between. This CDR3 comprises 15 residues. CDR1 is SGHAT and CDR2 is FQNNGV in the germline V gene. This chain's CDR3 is CASSLDSSSYNEQFF. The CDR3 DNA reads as TGTGCCAGCAGCTTGGACAGTAGCTCCTACAATGAGCAGTTCTTC.

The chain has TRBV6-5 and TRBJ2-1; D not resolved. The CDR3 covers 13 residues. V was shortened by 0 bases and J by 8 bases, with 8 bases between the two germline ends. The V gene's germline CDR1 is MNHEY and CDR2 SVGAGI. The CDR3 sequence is CASSYSKRDEQFF. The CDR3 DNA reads TGTGCCAGCAGTTACTCTAAGAGAGATGAGCAGTTCTTC.

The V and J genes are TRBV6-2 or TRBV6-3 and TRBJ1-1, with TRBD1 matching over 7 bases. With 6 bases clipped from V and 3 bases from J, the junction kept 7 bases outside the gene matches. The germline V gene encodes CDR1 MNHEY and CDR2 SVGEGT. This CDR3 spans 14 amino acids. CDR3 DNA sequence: TGTGCCAGCAGCGACAGGGTTTTTTACACTGAAGCTTTCTTT. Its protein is CASSDRVFYTEAFF.

Written as DNA, the CDR3 is TGTGCCAGCAGCCCGGGCGGGGTAATGGGTGGCTACACCTTC. Translation gives CASSPGGVMGGYTF. The rearrangement uses TRBV7-2 and TRBJ1-2; D gene uncertain. This CDR3 has 14 amino acids. CDR1 and CDR2 (germline): SGHTA, FQGNSA. Trimming took off 5 bases at V and 7 bases at J, with 17 bases between the two ends.

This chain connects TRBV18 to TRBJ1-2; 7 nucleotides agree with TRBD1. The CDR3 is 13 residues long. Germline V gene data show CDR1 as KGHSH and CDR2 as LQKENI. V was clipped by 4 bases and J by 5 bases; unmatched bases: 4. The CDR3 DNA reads TGTGCCAGCTCACTAGGGACAGAGTATGGCTACACCTTC. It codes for CASSLGTEYGYTF.

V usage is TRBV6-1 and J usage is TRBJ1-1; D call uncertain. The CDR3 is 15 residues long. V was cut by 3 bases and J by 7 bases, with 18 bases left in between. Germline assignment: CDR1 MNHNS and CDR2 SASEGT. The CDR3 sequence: CASSEDHNLAGEAFF. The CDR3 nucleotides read TGTGCCAGCAGTGAGGATCACAATCTCGCAGGTGAAGCTTTCTTT.

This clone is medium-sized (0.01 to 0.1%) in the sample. CDR3 loop: CASSPETVDQGAFF. For the CDR3, the DNA is TGTGCCAGCAGCCCGGAGACAGTCGACCAGGGGGCTTTCTTT. The V call is TRBV7-9, the J call TRBJ1-1; perhaps TRBD1 as D (6 bases). From germline, CDR1 is SEHNR and CDR2 FQNEAQ (reference sequence). V lost 5 bases to trimming and J lost 11 bases, with 21 bases between them. The CDR3 loop spans 14 amino acids.

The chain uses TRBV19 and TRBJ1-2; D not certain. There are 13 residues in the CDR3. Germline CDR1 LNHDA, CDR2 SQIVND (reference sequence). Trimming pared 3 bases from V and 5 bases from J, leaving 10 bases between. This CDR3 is CASSIRRLYGYTF. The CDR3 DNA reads TGTGCCAGTAGTATTCGCAGACTTTATGGCTACACCTTC.

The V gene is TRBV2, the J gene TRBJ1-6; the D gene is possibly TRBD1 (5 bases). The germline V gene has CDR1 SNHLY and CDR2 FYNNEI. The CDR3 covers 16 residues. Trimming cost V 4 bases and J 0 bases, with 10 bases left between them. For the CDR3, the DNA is TGTGCCAGCAGTGGTCTCGGGGGCTCCTATAATTCACCCCTCCACTTT. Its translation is CASSGLGGSYNSPLHF.

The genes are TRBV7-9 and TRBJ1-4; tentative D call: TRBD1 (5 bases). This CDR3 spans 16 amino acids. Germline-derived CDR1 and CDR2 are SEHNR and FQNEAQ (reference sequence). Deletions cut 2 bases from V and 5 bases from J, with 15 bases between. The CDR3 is CASSLTVGLPNEKLFF. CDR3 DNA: TGTGCCAGCAGCTTAACGGTGGGGCTGCCCAATGAAAAACTGTTTTTT.

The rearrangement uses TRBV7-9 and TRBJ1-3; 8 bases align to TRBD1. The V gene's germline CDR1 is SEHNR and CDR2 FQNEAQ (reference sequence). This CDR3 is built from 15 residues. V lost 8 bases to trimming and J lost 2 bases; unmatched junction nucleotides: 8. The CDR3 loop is CASGGQGEPGNTIYF. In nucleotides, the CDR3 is TGTGCCAGCGGAGGACAGGGAGAACCTGGAAACACCATATATTTT.